This T cell receptor beta chain was observed in a study of T cell clonotyping in hematopoietic cell transplantation. Overall study results and limits: After transplant, recipient diversity fell while pathologically expanded clonotypes grew through day 180.

The protocol was immunoSEQ multiplex PCR, while the TCRdb copy is restricted to in-frame clones and leaves out a portion. The sample lists around 16,000 clones; about two thirds were seen once. This clone is classed as medium-sized. Its antigen is undetermined. The material was PBMCs, obtained 30 days after allogeneic stem cell transplant. This sequence originates from a male patient between 50 and 60 years old who had an allogeneic stem cell transplant from an unrelated donor, so T cells may come from the graft donor. Some clones in this sample may be carry-over from other donors' samples.

The CDR3 here is CASSPLASTDTQYF. In DNA, the CDR3 is TGTGCCAGCAGTCCGCTTGCTAGCACAGATACGCAGTATTTT. The chain joins TRBV28 to TRBJ2-3; D unclear. CDR3 length: 14 residues. With 5 bases removed from V and 0 bases from J, the gap between germline ends came to 9 bases. CDR1 and CDR2 (germline): MDHEN, SYDVKM.